The 14 T cell receptor beta chains given below trace back to one sample, sequenced in a study of human T cells and chemical hapten exposure. The time point: pre-sensitization, week 0. As for treatment: therapeutic diphenylcyclopropenone sensitization with weekly scalp DPC. TCRdb independently ran MiXCR on the RACE reads; one entry per CDR3 protein. Here the sample spans about 380,000 distinct CDR3 sequences, roughly 5.3% being singletons. This sample comprised whole blood, obtained in connection with sensitization to the hapten diphenylcyclopropenone (DPC). The receptor set was obtained from a woman in her 50s with alopecia areata. Some clones in this sample may be carry-over from other donors' samples.

The chain joins TRBV5-1 to TRBJ1-1; D gene uncertain. Germline CDR1 is SGHRS and CDR2 is YFSETQ. The CDR3 runs to 13 residues. The V end was cut by 4 bases, the J end by 7 bases, with 14 bases between. CDR3: CASSARLDIEAFF. The CDR3 region has the DNA TGCGCCAGCAGCGCTAGACTAGACATTGAAGCTTTCTTT.

This clonotype was observed many times. The V and J genes are TRBV6-1 and TRBJ2-1; 11 bases match TRBD2. This CDR3 is built from 17 residues. The germline V gene encodes CDR1 MNHNS and CDR2 SASEGT. Trimming at V came to 1 base and at J to 9 bases, leaving 11 bases not matched to a gene. The chain's CDR3 is CASSEDSSSGGASEQFF. The CDR3 nucleotides are TGTGCCAGCAGTGAAGATTCCAGTAGCGGGGGGGCGAGTGAGCAGTTCTTC.

This clonotype was detected ten times or more. The chain couples TRBV5-1 to TRBJ2-1; the match to TRBD2 covers 13 bases. The CDR3 spans 17 residues. Per the germline V gene, CDR1 is SGHRS and CDR2 is YFSETQ. V dropped 2 bases and J dropped 5; count of bases not matched to a gene: 7. CDR3 region: CASSFGLAGVGHNEQFF. The CDR3 DNA is TGCGCCAGCAGCTTTGGACTAGCGGGAGTTGGGCACAATGAGCAGTTCTTC.

Only a few counts were recorded for this clonotype. The CDR3 sequence is CASSDPLLSHNEQFF. DNA for the CDR3: TGTGCCAGCAGTGATCCGTTACTTTCCCACAATGAGCAGTTCTTC. J is TRBJ2-1 and V is TRBV2; D not certain. The germline gives CDR1 SNHLY, CDR2 FYNNEI. The V gene lost 3 bases and the J gene lost 5 bases, with 14 bases spanning the gap. There are 15 residues in the CDR3.

This clonotype was recorded at least ten times. This CDR3 is CASSYRVGQPQHF. The CDR3 DNA follows: TGTGCCAGCAGTTACAGGGTGGGTCAGCCCCAGCATTTT. The chain links TRBV6-6 to TRBJ1-5; D is unresolved. The length of the CDR3 is 13 residues. From germline, CDR1 is MNHNY and CDR2 SVGAGI (reference sequence). The V end lost 2 bases, the J end lost 6 bases, and 8 bases lay between the germline ends.

This clonotype was detected ten times or more. The V call is TRBV5-1, the J call TRBJ2-1, with 10 positions matching TRBD2. CDR1 and CDR2 from the germline V gene are SGHRS and YFSETQ. The V and J ends lost 0 bases and 12 bases, in that order; junction bases with no gene match: 6. This CDR3 has 14 amino acids. This CDR3 reads CASSLDGTSERQFF. CDR3 DNA: TGCGCCAGCAGCTTGGACGGGACTAGCGAGAGGCAGTTCTTC.

This clonotype came up many times. The V call is TRBV5-1, the J call TRBJ2-3; TRBD1 might be the D (6 bases). Per the germline V gene, CDR1 is SGHRS and CDR2 is YFSETQ. V shed 0 bases and J shed 3 bases, with 17 bases lying between them. The CDR3 runs to 17 residues. As DNA, the CDR3 is TGCGCCAGCAGCTTGGCCCGGCGGCCAGGGGCAACAGATACGCAGTATTTT. Its protein is CASSLARRPGATDTQYF.

In its sample, this clonotype was seen many times. V usage is TRBV4-3 and J usage is TRBJ2-5, with D unclear. This CDR3 spans 12 amino acids. CDR1 and CDR2 (germline): LGHNA, YSLEER. V was clipped by 0 bases and J by 7 bases, with 6 bases between them. In DNA form, the CDR3 reads TGCGCCAGCAGCCAAGATCGCAGGACCCAGTACTTC. Its protein is CASSQDRRTQYF.

This clonotype was detected many times. The chain combines TRBV5-4 with TRBJ1-1; 7 positions match TRBD1. The germline V gene has CDR1 SGHNT and CDR2 YYREEE (reference sequence). The CDR3 length is 15 residues. V trimming: 2 bases; J trimming: 0 bases; junction bases outside the gene matches: 4. The CDR3 DNA sequence: TGTGCCAGCAGCTTTGGACAGGATATGAACACTGAAGCTTTCTTT. This sequence encodes CASSFGQDMNTEAFF.

In this sample, this clonotype turned up many times. The J gene is TRBJ2-7, the V gene TRBV12-3 or TRBV12-4; 12 nucleotides match TRBD2. J gave up 2 bases and V 5 bases, and 4 bases lay outside the gene matches. The CDR3 consists of 15 residues. The CDR3 reads CASSPSGRAAYEQYF. CDR3 in DNA: TGTGCCAGCAGTCCTAGCGGGAGGGCCGCCTACGAGCAGTACTTC.

The chain carries TRBV30 and TRBJ2-7; maybe TRBD2 (5 bases). Trimming removed 5 bases from V and 4 bases from J, with 12 bases in between. Germline V gene data show CDR1 as GTSNPN and CDR2 as SVGIG (reference sequence). The CDR3 is 12 residues long. Here the CDR3 reads CAWDSTGYEQYF. In DNA, the CDR3 is TGTGCCTGGGACTCCACGGGGTACGAGCAGTACTTC.

The V call is TRBV27, the J call TRBJ2-7; perhaps TRBD1 as D (6 bases). The CDR3 has 15 residues. Per germline, CDR1 MNHEY and CDR2 SMNVEV (reference sequence). Trimming cost V 6 bases and J 6 bases, with 21 bases left between them. The CDR3, as DNA: TGTGCCAGCAGGGCTTTAACAGGGAATTTTATCGAGCAGTACTTC. Translation gives CASRALTGNFIEQYF.

This clonotype occurred a few times. This chain joins TRBV9 and TRBJ1-4; 7 bases agree with TRBD1. Trimming took 4 bases from V and 7 from J; bases not matched to a gene: 10. Germline loops: CDR1 SGDLS, CDR2 YYNGEE. CDR3 size: 15 residues. The DNA of the CDR3 is TGTGCCAGCAGCTCAGGAGGGGGCGTGAGTGAAAAACTGTTTTTT. Its translation is CASSSGGGVSEKLFF.

This clonotype was seen ten or more times. The genes are TRBV7-2 and TRBJ2-1; D is possibly TRBD2 (6 bases). The CDR3 totals 14 residues. Germline CDR1 is SGHTA and CDR2 is FQGNSA. Between the trimmed V and J ends, which lost 4 bases and 9 bases, there was a span of 16 bases. CDR3 nucleotide sequence: TGTGCCAGCAGCTGGGGGGTCTCACCGGTTGAGCAGTTCTTC. Its translation: CASSWGVSPVEQFF.